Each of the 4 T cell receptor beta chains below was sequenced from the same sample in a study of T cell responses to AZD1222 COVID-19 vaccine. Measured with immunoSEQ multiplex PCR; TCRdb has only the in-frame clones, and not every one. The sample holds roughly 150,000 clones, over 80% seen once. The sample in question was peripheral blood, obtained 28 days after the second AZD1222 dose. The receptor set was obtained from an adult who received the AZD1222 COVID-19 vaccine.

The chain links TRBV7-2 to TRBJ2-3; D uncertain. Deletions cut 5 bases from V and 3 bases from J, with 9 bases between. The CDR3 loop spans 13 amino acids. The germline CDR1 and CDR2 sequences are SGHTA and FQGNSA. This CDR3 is CASSQPVTDTQYF. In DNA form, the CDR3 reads TGTGCCAGCAGCCAACCTGTTACAGATACGCAGTATTTT.

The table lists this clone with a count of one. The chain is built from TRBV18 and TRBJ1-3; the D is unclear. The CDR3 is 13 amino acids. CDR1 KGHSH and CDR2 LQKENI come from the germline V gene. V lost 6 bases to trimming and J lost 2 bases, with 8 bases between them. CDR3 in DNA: TGTGCCAGCTCGGTCGACACTGGAAACACCATATATTTT. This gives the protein CASSVDTGNTIYF.

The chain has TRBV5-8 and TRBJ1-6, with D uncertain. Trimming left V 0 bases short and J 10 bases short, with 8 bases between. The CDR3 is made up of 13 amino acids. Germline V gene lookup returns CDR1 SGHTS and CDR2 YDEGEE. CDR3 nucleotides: TGTGCCAGCAGCTTGGGTCCGATGTCACCCCTCCACTTT. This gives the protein CASSLGPMSPLHF.

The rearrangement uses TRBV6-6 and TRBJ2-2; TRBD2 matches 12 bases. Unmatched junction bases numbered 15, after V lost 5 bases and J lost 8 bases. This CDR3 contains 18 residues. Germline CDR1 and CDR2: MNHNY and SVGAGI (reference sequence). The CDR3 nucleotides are TGTGCCAGCAGTCGTCTGGGGGCTAGCGGGGGGGCGGCTGGGGAGCTGTTTTTT. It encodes CASSRLGASGGAAGELFF.